The present TCR beta chain was sequenced within a study of T cell responses to AZD1222 COVID-19 vaccine. Assay used: immunoSEQ multiplex PCR; TCRdb lists only in-frame clones, some missing. The sample lists fewer than 150,000 clones, roughly 89% occurring once. The CDR3 is made up of 17 amino acids. CDR1 is SGDLS and CDR2 is YYNGEE in the germline V gene. Between the trimmed V and J ends, which lost 4 bases and 0 bases, there was a span of 17 bases. The sequencing here drew on peripheral blood, taken on day 0 of AZD1222 vaccination. The sequence was collected from an adult in good health. The J gene is TRBJ1-3, the V gene TRBV9, with D possibly being TRBD1 (6 bases). CDR3 nucleotides: TGTGCCAGCAGCCCCGTGGACAGATTCTTCTCTGGAAACACCATATATTTT. It yields the protein CASSPVDRFFSGNTIYF.